The T cell receptor beta chain under discussion was sequenced for a study of response to subunit inactivated influenza vaccine. Study observations and caveats: The authors put forward the suggestion that each seasonal influenza vaccination may bring in only a limited number of new T cells.

This clonotype occurred many times. Antigen unknown. TCRdb recomputed calls from the RT-PCR reads with MiXCR, one row per CDR3 protein. Altogether fewer than 700,000 distinct CDR3 sequences are present, approximately 12% being singletons, with the ten largest covering around 13%. The CDR3 sequence is 15 residues long. Per the germline V gene, CDR1 is MRHNA and CDR2 is SNTAGT. Unmatched junction bases numbered 7, after V lost 5 bases and J lost 3 bases. The chain joins TRBV6-4 to TRBJ2-3; TRBD2 aligns across 8 bases. The sequence came from a man aged 50-60 years who received an inactivated influenza vaccine. The input for sequencing was PBMCs from blood, taken roughly 6 weeks after vaccination. The CDR3 sequence is CASSPGLAKTDTQYF. The CDR3 DNA is TGTGCCAGCAGTCCAGGACTAGCTAAAACAGATACGCAGTATTTT.